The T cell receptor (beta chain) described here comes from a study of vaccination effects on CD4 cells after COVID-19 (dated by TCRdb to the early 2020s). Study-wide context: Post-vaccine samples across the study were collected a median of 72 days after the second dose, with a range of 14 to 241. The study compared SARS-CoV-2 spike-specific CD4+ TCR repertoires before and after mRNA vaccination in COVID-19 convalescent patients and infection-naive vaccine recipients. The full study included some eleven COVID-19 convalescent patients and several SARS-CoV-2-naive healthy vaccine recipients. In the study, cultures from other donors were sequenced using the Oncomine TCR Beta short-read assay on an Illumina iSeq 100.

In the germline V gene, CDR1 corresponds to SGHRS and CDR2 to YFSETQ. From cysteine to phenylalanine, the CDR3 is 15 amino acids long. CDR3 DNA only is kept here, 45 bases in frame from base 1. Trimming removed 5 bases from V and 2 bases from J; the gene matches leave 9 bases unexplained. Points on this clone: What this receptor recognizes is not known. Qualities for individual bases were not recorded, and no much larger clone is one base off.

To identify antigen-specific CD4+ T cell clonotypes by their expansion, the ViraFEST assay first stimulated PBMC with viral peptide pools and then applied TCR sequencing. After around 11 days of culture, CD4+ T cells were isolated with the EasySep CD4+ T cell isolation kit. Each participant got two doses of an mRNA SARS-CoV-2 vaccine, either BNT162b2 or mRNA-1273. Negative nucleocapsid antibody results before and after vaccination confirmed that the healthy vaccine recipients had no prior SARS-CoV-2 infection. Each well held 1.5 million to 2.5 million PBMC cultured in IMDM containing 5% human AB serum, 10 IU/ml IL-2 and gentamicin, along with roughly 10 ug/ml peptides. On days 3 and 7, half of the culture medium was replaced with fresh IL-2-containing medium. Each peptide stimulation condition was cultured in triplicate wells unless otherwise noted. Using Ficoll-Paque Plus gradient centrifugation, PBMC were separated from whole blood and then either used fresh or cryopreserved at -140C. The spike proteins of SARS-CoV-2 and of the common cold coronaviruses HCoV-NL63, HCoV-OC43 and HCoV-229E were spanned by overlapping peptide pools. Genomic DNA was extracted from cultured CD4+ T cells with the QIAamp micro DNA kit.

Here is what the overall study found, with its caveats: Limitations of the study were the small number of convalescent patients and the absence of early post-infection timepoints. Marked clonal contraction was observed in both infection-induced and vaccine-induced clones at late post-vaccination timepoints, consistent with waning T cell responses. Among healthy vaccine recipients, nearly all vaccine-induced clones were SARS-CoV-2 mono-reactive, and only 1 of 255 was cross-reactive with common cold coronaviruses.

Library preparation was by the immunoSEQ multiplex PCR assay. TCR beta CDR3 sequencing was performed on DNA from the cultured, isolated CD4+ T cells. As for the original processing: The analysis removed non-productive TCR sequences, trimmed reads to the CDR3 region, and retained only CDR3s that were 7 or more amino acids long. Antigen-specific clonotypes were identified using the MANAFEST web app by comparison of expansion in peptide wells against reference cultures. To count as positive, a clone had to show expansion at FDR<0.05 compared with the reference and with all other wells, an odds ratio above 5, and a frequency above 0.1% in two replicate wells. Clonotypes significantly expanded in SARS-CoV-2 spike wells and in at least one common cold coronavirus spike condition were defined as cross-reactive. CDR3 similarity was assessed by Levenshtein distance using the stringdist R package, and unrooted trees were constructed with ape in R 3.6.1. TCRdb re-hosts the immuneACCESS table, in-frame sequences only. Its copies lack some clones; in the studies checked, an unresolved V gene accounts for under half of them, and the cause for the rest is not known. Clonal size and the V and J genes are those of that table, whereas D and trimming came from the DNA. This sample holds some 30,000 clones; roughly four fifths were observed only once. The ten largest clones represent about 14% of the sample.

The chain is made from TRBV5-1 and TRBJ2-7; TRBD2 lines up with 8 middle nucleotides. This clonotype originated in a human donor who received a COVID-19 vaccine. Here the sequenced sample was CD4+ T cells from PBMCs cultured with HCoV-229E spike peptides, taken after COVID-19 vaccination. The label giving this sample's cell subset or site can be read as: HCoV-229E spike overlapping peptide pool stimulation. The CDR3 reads CASRLGLAAPYEQYF. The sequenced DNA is TGCGCCAGCAGACTCGGACTAGCTGCCCCCTACGAGCAGTACTTC.